Following are 22 T cell receptor beta chains from one sample sequenced in a study of blood T cell repertoires in COVID-19. The protocol was immunoSEQ multiplex PCR, while the TCRdb copy is restricted to in-frame clones and leaves out a portion. The sample lists approximately 47,000 clones, 80% to 90% occurring once. The sequencing input was peripheral blood. The receptor set was obtained from a human donor with active COVID-19. The donor label of this sample is uncertain.

The rearrangement links TRBV11-2 to TRBJ2-7, with D maybe TRBD1 (6 bases). Germline V gene sequence: CDR1 SGHAT, CDR2 FQNNGV. V lost 0 bases and J 7 bases, leaving 16 bases between the germline ends. CDR3 length equals 15 residues. CDR3 nucleotide sequence: TGTGCCAGCAGCTTAGATTGGGACATTTCCCCAGAGCAGTACTTC. Its translation is CASSLDWDISPEQYF.

Only one count was recorded for this clone. The J gene is TRBJ2-7, the V gene TRBV7-3; 8 bases align to TRBD2. V was clipped by 5 bases and J by 4 bases; unmatched bases: 19. Germline V gives CDR1 SGHTA, CDR2 FQGTGA. The CDR3 sequence is 18 residues long. The CDR3 coding sequence is TGTGCCAGCAGCAAAATAGCAGTCTCCGGCGGGGGGACTTACGAGCAGTACTTC. It codes for CASSKIAVSGGGTYEQYF.

This chain uses TRBV2 with TRBJ1-1, with a weak D call TRBD1 (5 bases). Germline CDR1 is SNHLY and CDR2 is FYNNEI. The CDR3 length is 15 residues. The V and J ends lost 2 bases and 0 bases respectively, with 10 bases between them. In DNA, the CDR3 is TGTGCCAGCAGTGAATATGGGGCCATGAACACTGAAGCTTTCTTT. Its protein product is CASSEYGAMNTEAFF.

The chain uses TRBV4-1 and TRBJ2-3; D is unresolved. This CDR3 is 14 amino acids long. Trimming removed 0 bases at V and 4 bases at J, with 8 bases between. Germline V gene sequence: CDR1 MGHRA, CDR2 YSYEKL. As DNA, the CDR3 is TGCGCCAGCAGCCAAGATCTCACGGCAGATACGCAGTATTTT. This gives the protein CASSQDLTADTQYF.

This clone was recorded once. In nucleotides, the CDR3 is TGTGCCAGTAGTGGACTAGGACGAGGGACCTACAATGAGCAGTTCTTC. Its translation: CASSGLGRGTYNEQFF. The chain is built from TRBV19 and TRBJ2-1; 7 bases agree with TRBD2. V was clipped by 5 bases and J by 2 bases; unmatched bases: 9. This CDR3 spans 16 amino acids. Germline CDR1 and CDR2: LNHDA and SQIVND (reference sequence).

The V call is TRBV28, the J call TRBJ2-2; TRBD2 matches 8 bases. The CDR3 is 13 residues long. Germline values: CDR1 MDHEN, CDR2 SYDVKM. V gave up 6 bases and J gave up 13 bases; unmatched junction bases: 10. The CDR3 region has the DNA TGTGCCAGCAGAAAGACTAGCGCGACTGGGCTGTTTTTT. Its protein is CASRKTSATGLFF. The complete variable domain, with remaining parts taken from reference TRBV28 and TRBJ2-2, reads DVKVTQSSRYLVKRTGEKVFLECVQDMDHENMFWYRQDPGLGLRLIYFSYDVKMKEKGDIPEGYSVSREKKERFSLILESASTNQTSMYLCASRKTSATGLFFGEGSRLTVL.

This clone has just one count. This chain links TRBV6-5 with TRBJ1-1, with 9 bases lining up with TRBD1. The germline V gene has CDR1 MNHEY and CDR2 SVGAGI. The CDR3 contains 15 residues. The V segment lost 5 bases and the J segment 6 bases; nucleotides outside the gene matches: 10. The CDR3 sequence is CASSPLPGQGSEAFF. CDR3 coding DNA: TGTGCCAGCAGTCCCCTTCCGGGACAGGGCTCTGAAGCTTTCTTT.

The genes are TRBV6-6 and TRBJ1-2, with D perhaps matching TRBD1 (5 bases). Germline V gene data show CDR1 as MNHNY and CDR2 as SVGAGI (reference sequence). Trimming left V 11 bases short and J 0 bases short, with 10 bases between. The length of the CDR3 is 12 residues. CDR3 bases: TGTGCCGCCGGGGGGGCTAACTATGGCTACACCTTC. It specifies CAAGGANYGYTF.

There are a few counts of this clone. The CDR3 DNA sequence: TGTGCCAGCAGCTTACAGGGAACCTCCGAGCAGTACTTC. Translated, it gives CASSLQGTSEQYF. V and J are TRBV7-8 and TRBJ2-7; tentative D call: TRBD1 (5 bases). Germline V gene data show CDR1 as SGHVS and CDR2 as FQNEAQ. The CDR3 runs to 13 residues. The germline V and J ends were trimmed by 2 bases and 6 bases, with 11 bases remaining between them.

The chain is built from TRBV15 and TRBJ1-1; D may be TRBD1 (5 bases). Deletions cut 1 base from V and 6 bases from J, with 15 bases between. The CDR3 sequence is 15 residues long. Germline loops: CDR1 LNHNV, CDR2 YYDKDF (reference sequence). The CDR3 DNA follows: TGTGCCACCAGCAGAGCGGGGGGAGTTATACCTGAAGCTTTCTTT. Amino acid sequence: CATSRAGGVIPEAFF. Full variable domain (rest looked up from reference TRBV15 and TRBJ1-1): DAMVIQNPRYQVTQFGKPVTLSCSQTLNHNVMYWYQQKSSQAPKLLFHYYDKDFNNEADTPDNFQSRRPNTSFCFLDIRSPGLGDTAMYLCATSRAGGVIPEAFFGQGTRLTVV.

The chain uses TRBV18 and TRBJ2-5; 8 bases map to TRBD1. The CDR3 length is 13 residues. The junction had 4 bases not matched to a gene; V was cut back by 5 bases and J by 5 bases. Germline assignment: CDR1 KGHSH and CDR2 LQKENI. Written as DNA, the CDR3 is TGTGCCAGCTCAGGACAGGGATTTGAGACCCAGTACTTC. Translating it yields CASSGQGFETQYF.

The J gene is TRBJ2-3, the V gene TRBV7-8, with 9 positions matching TRBD2. There are 13 residues in the CDR3. The V gene end was trimmed by 10 bases and the J gene end by 3 bases; junction bases not matched to a gene: 5. Germline V CDR1 and CDR2: SGHVS, FQNEAQ. The CDR3 loop is CATGTSMTDTQYF. The CDR3 DNA reads TGTGCCACCGGGACTAGCATGACAGATACGCAGTATTTT.

The V gene is TRBV19, the J gene TRBJ2-1; 7 bases are a match to TRBD1. Germline-derived CDR1 and CDR2 are LNHDA and SQIVND (reference sequence). With V trimmed by 3 bases and J by 7 bases, 6 bases remained unmatched. CDR3 size: 14 residues. The CDR3: CASSIWDSFNEQFF. CDR3 nucleotide sequence: TGTGCCAGTAGTATCTGGGACAGTTTTAATGAGCAGTTCTTC. The full variable domain, its missing parts supplied by reference TRBV19 and TRBJ2-1, is DGGITQSPKYLFRKEGQNVTLSCEQNLNHDAMYWYRQDPGQGLRLIYYSQIVNDFQKGDIAEGYSVSREKKESFPLTVTSAQKNPTAFYLCASSIWDSFNEQFFGPGTRLTVL.

The V call is TRBV19, the J call TRBJ2-1, with 11 bases lining up with TRBD2. Germline CDR1 is LNHDA and CDR2 is SQIVND (reference sequence). The CDR3 spans 18 residues. J lost 8 bases, V lost 3 bases, and 15 bases had no gene match. CDR3 bases: TGTGCCAGTAGTATGAGGCTCAAAACTAGCGGGGGCGTCGATGAGCAGTTCTTC. Translating gives CASSMRLKTSGGVDEQFF.

V usage is TRBV15 and J usage is TRBJ1-5; D uncertain. This CDR3 region has 12 residues. Germline V CDR1 and CDR2: LNHNV, YYDKDF (reference sequence). Trimming removed 0 bases from V and 6 bases from J, with 3 bases in between. The CDR3 bases are TGTGCCACCAGCAGAGATCGTCAGCCCCAGCATTTT. Protein sequence: CATSRDRQPQHF.

This chain connects TRBV13 to TRBJ2-5; the D gene is possibly TRBD1 (6 bases). The germline V gene encodes CDR1 PRHDT and CDR2 FYEKMQ (reference sequence). V gave up 6 bases and J gave up 0 bases, with 11 bases separating them. The CDR3 covers 14 residues. In DNA, the CDR3 is TGTGCCAGCAGACCAGGACAGTACCAAGAGACCCAGTACTTC. Protein: CASRPGQYQETQYF.

The chain couples TRBV9 to TRBJ2-7; 9 bases are a match to TRBD1. CDR3 length: 13 amino acids. The trim removed 4 bases at V and 8 bases at J, leaving 7 bases unmatched. Germline CDR1 is SGDLS and CDR2 is YYNGEE. CDR3 sequence reads: CASSNRQGVKQYF. CDR3 sequence (DNA): TGTGCCAGCAGCAACCGACAGGGGGTGAAGCAGTACTTC.

The chain carries TRBV6-2 or TRBV6-3 and TRBJ2-7; 11 positions agree with TRBD1. This CDR3 comprises 16 residues. The V and J ends lost 0 bases and 4 bases, in that order; junction bases with no gene match: 5. CDR1 is MNHEY, CDR2 SVGEGT, per germline. Here the CDR3 DNA reads TGTGCCAGCAGTTACTCGACGGACAGGGGGCCTTACGAGCAGTACTTC. Amino acid sequence: CASSYSTDRGPYEQYF.

The chain has TRBV28 and TRBJ2-2, with D maybe TRBD1 (6 bases). CDR1 and CDR2 (germline): MDHEN, SYDVKM. The V end was cut by 2 bases, the J end by 5 bases, with 18 bases between. The CDR3 length is 17 residues. The CDR3 reads CASSLTGQYLSTGELFF. The CDR3 nucleotides are TGTGCCAGCAGTTTAACAGGACAGTACCTAAGTACCGGGGAGCTGTTTTTT.

V and J are TRBV6-6 and TRBJ2-5, with D perhaps matching TRBD2 (5 bases). Germline lookup yields CDR1 MNHNY and CDR2 SVGAGI (reference sequence). The CDR3 runs 14 residues. Trimming removed 0 bases at V and 5 bases at J, with 10 bases between. CDR3 amino acids: CASSYSRVGETQYF. Here the CDR3 DNA reads TGTGCCAGCAGTTACTCGAGGGTTGGGGAGACCCAGTACTTC.

The chain is built from TRBV3-1 (or the pseudogene TRBV3-2) and TRBJ2-3; TRBD2 is a possible D gene (5 bases). The V end was cut by 0 bases, the J end by 8 bases, with 12 bases between. Germline V gene lookup returns CDR1 LGHDT and CDR2 YNNKEL (reference sequence). The CDR3 length is 14 residues. CDR3 sequence: CASSQDPGMGTQYF. CDR3 coding DNA: TGTGCCAGCAGCCAAGATCCGGGGATGGGTACGCAGTATTTT.

V gene TRBV27 combines with J gene TRBJ1-3; D is possibly TRBD1 (5 bases). Between the trimmed V and J ends, which lost 6 bases and 4 bases, there was a span of 13 bases. CDR1 is MNHEY and CDR2 is SMNVEV in the germline V gene (reference sequence). The CDR3 has 14 amino acids. CDR3 DNA: TGTGCCAGCAGGCGCGACAGTAGGGGAAACACCATATATTTT. It is translated as CASRRDSRGNTIYF.